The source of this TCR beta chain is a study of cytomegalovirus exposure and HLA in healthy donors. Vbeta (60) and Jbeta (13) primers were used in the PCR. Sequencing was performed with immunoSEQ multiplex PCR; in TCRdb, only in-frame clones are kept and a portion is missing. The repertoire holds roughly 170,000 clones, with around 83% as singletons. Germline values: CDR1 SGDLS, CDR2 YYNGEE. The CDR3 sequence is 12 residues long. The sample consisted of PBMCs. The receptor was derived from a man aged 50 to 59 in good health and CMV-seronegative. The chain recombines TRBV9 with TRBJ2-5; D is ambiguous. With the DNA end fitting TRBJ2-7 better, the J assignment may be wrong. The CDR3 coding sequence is TGTGCCAGCAGCGTAGGTAATTCCGAGCAGTACTTC. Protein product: CASSVGNSEQYF.